This T cell receptor (beta chain) was identified during a study of blood T cell repertoires in COVID-19. Cohort allocation depended upon clinical history that participants reported. Using immunoSEQ multiplex PCR, the repertoire was profiled, and TCRdb retains in-frame clones only, with some absent. The sample lists about 260,000 clones, 90% occurring once. There are a few counts of this clone. The germline V gene has CDR1 MNHEY and CDR2 SVGAGI. The CDR3 spans 13 residues. Trimming took 7 bases from V and 7 from J, leaving 17 bases between them. The clonotype was recovered from a woman aged 30 to 39 with acute COVID-19. The sample was PBMCs or T cells enriched from blood (not recorded which). The chain links TRBV6-5 to TRBJ2-7; unclear D gene. The CDR3 DNA follows: TGTGCCAGCAAGAGGATAGGTTTCAAGGAGCAGTACTTC. Protein sequence: CASKRIGFKEQYF.